Described below is a single TCR beta chain sequence and its context. As yet, its antigen is unknown. This CDR3 comprises 14 residues. Germline assignment: CDR1 SQVTM and CDR2 ANQGSEA. V was shortened by 6 bases and J by 4 bases, with 16 bases between the two germline ends. A universal primer site was created by template switching, with the cDNA bearing unique molecular identifiers. TCRdb independently ran MiXCR on the 5' RACE reads; one entry per CDR3 protein. The data hold about 530,000 distinct CDR3 sequences, with 20% to 25% observed a single time. The data derive from a study of identical twins. Study conclusions and caveats: Insertions were fewer in abundant cord blood beta clonotypes, whereas memory repertoires showed none of this pattern. Less excess twin sharing appeared in beta out-of-frame sequences.

This sample also appeared in a second study, on yellow fever vaccine responses in identical twins.

This chain connects TRBV29-1 to TRBJ1-5; perhaps TRBD1 as D (6 bases). The receptor's source is a woman aged 18-29 years in good health. Specimen: CD4+ T cells sorted from blood. Here the CDR3 reads CSVAVGGQNQPQHF. CDR3 coding DNA: TGCAGCGTGGCGGTGGGGGGCCAAAATCAGCCCCAGCATTTT.